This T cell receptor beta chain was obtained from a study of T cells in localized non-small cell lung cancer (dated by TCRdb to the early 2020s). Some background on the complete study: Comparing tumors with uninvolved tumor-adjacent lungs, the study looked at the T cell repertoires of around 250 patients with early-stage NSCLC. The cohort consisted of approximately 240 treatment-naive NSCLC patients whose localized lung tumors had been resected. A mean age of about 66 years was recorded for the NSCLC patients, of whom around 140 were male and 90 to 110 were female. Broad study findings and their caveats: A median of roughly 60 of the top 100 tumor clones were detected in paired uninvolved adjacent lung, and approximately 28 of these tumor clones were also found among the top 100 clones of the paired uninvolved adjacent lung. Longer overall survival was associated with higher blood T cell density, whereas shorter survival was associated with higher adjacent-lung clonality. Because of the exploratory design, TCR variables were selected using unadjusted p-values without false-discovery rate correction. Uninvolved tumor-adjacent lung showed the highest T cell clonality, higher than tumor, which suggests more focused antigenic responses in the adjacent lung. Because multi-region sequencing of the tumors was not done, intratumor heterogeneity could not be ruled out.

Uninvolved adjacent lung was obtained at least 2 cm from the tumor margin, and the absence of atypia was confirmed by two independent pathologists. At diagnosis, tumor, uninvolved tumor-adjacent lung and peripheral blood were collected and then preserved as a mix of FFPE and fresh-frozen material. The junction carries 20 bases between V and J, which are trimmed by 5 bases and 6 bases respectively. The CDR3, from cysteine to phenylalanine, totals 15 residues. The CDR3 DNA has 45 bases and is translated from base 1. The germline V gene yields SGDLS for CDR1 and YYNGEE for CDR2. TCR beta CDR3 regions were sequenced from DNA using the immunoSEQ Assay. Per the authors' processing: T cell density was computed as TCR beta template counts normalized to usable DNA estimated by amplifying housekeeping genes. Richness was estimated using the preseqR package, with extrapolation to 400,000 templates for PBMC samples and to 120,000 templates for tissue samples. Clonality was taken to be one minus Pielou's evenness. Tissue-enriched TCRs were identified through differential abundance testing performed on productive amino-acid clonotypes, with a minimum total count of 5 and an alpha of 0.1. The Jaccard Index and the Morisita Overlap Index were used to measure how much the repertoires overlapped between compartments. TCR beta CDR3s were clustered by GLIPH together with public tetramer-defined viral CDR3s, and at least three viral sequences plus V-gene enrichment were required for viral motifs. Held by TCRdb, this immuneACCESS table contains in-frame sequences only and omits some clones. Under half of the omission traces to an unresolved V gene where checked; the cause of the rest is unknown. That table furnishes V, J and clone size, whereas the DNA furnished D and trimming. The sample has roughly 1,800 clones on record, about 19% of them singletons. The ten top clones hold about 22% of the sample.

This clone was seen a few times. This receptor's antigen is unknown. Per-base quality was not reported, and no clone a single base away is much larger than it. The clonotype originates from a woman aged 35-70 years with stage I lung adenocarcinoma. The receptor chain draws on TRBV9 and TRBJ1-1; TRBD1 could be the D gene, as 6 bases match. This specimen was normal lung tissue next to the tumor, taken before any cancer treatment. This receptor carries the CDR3 CASSIRGASFAEAFF. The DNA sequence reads TGTGCCAGCAGTATCAGGGGCGCGAGTTTCGCTGAAGCTTTCTTT.